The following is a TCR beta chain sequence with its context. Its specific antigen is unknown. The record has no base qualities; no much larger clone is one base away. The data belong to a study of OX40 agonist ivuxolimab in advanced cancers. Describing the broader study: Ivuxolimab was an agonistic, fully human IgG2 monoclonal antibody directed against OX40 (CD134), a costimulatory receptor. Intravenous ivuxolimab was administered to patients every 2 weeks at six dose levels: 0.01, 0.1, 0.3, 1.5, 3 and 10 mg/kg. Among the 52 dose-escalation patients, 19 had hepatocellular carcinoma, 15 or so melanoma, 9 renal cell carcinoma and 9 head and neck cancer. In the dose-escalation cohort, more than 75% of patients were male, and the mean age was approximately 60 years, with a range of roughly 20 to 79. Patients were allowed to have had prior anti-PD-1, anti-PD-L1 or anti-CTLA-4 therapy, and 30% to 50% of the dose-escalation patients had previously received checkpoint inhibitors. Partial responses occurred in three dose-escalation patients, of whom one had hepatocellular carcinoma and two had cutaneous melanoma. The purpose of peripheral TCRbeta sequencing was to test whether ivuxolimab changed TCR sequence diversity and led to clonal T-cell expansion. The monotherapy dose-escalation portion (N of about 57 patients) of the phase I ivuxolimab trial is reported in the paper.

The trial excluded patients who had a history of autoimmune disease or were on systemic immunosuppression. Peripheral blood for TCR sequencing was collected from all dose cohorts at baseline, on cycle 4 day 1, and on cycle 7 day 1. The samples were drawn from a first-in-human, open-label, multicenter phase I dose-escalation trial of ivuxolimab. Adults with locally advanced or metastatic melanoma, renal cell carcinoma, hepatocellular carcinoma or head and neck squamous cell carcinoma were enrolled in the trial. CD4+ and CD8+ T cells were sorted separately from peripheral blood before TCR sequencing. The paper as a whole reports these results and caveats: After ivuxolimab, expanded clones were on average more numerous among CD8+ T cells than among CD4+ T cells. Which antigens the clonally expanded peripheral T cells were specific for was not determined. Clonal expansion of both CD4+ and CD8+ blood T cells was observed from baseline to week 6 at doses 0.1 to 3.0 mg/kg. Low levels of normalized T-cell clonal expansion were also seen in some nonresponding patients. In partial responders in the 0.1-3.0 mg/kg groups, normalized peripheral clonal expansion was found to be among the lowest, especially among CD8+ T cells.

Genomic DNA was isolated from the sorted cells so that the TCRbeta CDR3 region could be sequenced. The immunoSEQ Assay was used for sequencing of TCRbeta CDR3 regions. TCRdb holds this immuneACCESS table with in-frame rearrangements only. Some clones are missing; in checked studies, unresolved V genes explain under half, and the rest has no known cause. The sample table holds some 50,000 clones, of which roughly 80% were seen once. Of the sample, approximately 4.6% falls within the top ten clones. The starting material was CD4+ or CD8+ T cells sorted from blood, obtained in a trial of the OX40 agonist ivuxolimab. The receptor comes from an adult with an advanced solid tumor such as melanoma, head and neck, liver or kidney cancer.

The bases read TGTGCCAGCAGCGTCCTCGGACAGGGGGGAAGCTATGGCTACACCTTC. This is translated as CASSVLGQGGSYGYTF. In this chain, TRBV11-1 is recombined with TRBJ1-2, with 10 junctional bases fitting TRBD1. V is trimmed back by 5 bases and J by 4 bases, and the junction contains 10 bases that no gene match accounts for. Looking up the germline V gene (reference sequence) yields CDR1 SGHAT and CDR2 FQDESV. The CDR3 goes from the cysteine to the phenylalanine over 16 residues. Here the CDR3 DNA is all that survives: 48 bases in frame from base 1.